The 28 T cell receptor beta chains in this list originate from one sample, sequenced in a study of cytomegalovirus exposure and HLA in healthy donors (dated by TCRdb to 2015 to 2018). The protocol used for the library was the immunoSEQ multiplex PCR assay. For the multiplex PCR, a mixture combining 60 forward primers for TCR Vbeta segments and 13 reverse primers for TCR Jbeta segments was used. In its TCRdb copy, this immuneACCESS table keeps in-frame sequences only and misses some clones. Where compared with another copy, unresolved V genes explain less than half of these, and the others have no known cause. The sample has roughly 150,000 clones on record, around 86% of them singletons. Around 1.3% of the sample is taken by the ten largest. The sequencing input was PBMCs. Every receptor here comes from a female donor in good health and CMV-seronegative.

CDR3 DNA sequence: TGTGCCAGCAGTTCCAGAGCGGGAGTTCTTAGTAGGGAGCAGTACTTC. Its protein product is CASSSRAGVLSREQYF. The gene calls are TRBV27 and TRBJ2-7; 8 bases map to TRBD2. This CDR3 is 16 amino acids long. From germline, CDR1 is MNHEY and CDR2 SMNVEV (reference sequence). Losses at the gene ends were 4 bases for V and 7 bases for J; bases not matched to a gene: 15.

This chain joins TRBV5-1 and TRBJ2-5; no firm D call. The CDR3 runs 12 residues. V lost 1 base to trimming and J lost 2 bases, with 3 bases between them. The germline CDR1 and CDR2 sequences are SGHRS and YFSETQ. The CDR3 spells CASSLSQETQYF. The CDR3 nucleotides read TGCGCCAGCAGCTTGTCTCAAGAGACCCAGTACTTC.

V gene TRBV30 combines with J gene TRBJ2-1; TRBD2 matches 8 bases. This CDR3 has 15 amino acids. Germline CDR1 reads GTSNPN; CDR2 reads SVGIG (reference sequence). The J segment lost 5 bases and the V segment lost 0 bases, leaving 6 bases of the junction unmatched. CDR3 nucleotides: TGTGCCTGGAGTGTACCAGCGGGAGCGGACAATGAGCAGTTCTTC. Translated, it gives CAWSVPAGADNEQFF.

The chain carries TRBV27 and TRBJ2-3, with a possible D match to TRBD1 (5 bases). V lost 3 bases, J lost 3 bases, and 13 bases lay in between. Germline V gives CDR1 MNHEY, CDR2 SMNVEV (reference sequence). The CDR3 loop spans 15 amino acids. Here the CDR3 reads CASSFVSGRTDTQYF. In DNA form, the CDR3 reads TGTGCCAGCAGTTTTGTGTCAGGGCGTACAGATACGCAGTATTTT.

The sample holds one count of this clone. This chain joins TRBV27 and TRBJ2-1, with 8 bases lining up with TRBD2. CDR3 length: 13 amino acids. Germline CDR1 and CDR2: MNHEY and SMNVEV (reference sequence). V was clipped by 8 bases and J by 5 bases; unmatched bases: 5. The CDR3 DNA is TGTGCCAGCCGACTAGCGCCCGACAATGAGCAGTTCTTC. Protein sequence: CASRLAPDNEQFF.

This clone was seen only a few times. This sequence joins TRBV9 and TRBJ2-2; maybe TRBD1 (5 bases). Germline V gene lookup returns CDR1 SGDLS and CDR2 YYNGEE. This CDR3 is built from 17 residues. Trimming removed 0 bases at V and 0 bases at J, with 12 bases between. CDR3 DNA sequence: TGTGCCAGCAGCGTAGCTCTGACAGAAACGAACACCGGGGAGCTGTTTTTT. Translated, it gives CASSVALTETNTGELFF.

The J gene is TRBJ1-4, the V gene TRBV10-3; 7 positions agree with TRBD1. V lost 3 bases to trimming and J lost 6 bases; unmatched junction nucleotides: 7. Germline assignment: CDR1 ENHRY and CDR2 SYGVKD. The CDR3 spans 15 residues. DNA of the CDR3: TGTGCCATCAGTGAACACAGGGGTTCGGATGAAAAACTGTTTTTT. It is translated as CAISEHRGSDEKLFF.

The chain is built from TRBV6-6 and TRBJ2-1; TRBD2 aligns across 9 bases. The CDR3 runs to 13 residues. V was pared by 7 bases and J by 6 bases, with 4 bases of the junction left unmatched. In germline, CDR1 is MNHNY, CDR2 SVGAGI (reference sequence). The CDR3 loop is CASKSREGNEQFF. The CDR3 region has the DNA TGTGCCAGCAAGTCGCGGGAGGGCAATGAGCAGTTCTTC.

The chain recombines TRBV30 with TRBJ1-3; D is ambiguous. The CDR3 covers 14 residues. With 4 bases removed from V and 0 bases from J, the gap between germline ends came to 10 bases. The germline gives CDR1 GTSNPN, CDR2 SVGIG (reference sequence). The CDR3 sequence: CAWNWELSGNTIYF. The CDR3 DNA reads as TGTGCCTGGAACTGGGAGCTCTCTGGAAACACCATATATTTT. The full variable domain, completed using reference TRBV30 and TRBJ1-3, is SQTIHQWPATLVQPVGSPLSLECTVEGTSNPNLYWYRQAAGRGLQLLFYSVGIGQISSEVPQNLSASRPQDRQFILSSKKLLLSDSGFYLCAWNWELSGNTIYFGEGSWLTVV.

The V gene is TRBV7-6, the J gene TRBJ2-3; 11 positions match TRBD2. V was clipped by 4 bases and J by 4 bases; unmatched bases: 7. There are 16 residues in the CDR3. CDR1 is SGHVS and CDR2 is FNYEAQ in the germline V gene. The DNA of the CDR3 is TGTGCCAGCAGCTCGTTAGCGGGAGGGCGGGCAGATACGCAGTATTTT. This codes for CASSSLAGGRADTQYF.

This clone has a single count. For the CDR3, the DNA is TGTGCCAGCTCACCACCGGTGGCACCGAATGAAAAACTGTTTTTT. It codes for CASSPPVAPNEKLFF. The chain has TRBV18 and TRBJ1-4; no definite D call. This CDR3 comprises 15 residues. Germline V gene sequence: CDR1 KGHSH, CDR2 LQKENI. V dropped 0 bases and J dropped 5 bases, with 10 bases sitting between them.

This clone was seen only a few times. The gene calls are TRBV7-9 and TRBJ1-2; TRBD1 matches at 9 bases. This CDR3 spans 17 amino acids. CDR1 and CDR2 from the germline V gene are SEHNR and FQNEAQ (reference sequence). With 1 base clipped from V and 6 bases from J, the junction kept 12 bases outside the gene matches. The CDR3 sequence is CASSLGPGQGLGDGYTF. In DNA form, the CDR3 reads TGTGCCAGCAGCTTAGGCCCGGGACAGGGACTCGGGGATGGCTACACCTTC.

DNA of the CDR3: TGTGCCAGCAGTTTAGGGGGCGGCAATCAGCCCCAGCATTTT. This codes for CASSLGGGNQPQHF. The chain couples TRBV28 to TRBJ1-5, with D maybe TRBD1 (6 bases). Germline-derived CDR1 and CDR2 are MDHEN and SYDVKM. V lost 2 bases and J lost 2, with 7 bases in between. The CDR3 extends over 14 amino acids.

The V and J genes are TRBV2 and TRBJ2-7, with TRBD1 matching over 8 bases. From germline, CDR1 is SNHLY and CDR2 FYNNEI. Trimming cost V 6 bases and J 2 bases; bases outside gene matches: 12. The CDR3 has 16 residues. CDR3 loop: CASRRTGTGNPYEQYF. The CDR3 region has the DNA TGTGCCAGCAGACGAACCGGGACAGGAAATCCCTACGAGCAGTACTTC.

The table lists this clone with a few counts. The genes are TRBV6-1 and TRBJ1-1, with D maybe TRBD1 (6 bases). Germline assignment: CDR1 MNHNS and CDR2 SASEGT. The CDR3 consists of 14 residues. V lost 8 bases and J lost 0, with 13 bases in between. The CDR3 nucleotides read TGTGCCAGCTCCTGGGGACACCTGAACACTGAAGCTTTCTTT. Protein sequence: CASSWGHLNTEAFF.

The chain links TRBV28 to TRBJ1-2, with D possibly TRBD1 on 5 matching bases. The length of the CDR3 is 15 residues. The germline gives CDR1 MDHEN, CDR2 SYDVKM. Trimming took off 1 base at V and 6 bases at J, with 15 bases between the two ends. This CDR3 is CASSLSGGLGHGYTF. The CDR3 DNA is TGTGCCAGCAGTTTATCGGGGGGACTCGGCCATGGCTACACCTTC.

The CDR3 DNA sequence: TGCAGCGTTGTGAGCAGGGCCCCTGAAGCTTTCTTT. Translating it yields CSVVSRAPEAFF. The V gene is TRBV29-1, the J gene TRBJ1-1; TRBD1 is a possible D gene (5 bases). The CDR3 sequence is 12 residues long. Between the trimmed V and J ends, which lost 4 bases and 6 bases, there was a span of 12 bases. Germline assignment: CDR1 SQVTM and CDR2 ANQGSEA.

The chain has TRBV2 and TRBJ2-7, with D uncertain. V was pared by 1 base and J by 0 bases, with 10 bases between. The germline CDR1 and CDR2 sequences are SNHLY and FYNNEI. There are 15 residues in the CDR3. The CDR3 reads CASSEEARSSYEQYF. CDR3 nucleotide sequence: TGTGCCAGCAGTGAAGAAGCGAGAAGCTCCTACGAGCAGTACTTC.

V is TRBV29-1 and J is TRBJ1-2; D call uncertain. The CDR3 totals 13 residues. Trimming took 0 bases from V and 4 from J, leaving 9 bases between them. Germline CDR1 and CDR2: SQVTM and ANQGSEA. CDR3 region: CSVEEMGSYGYTF. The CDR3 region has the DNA TGCAGCGTTGAAGAAATGGGCAGCTATGGCTACACCTTC.

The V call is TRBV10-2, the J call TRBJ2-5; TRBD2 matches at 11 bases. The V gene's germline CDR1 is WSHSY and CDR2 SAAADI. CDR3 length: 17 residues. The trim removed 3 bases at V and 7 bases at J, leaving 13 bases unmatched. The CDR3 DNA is TGCGCCAGCAGTGACCTAACTAGCGGGAGAGAGTTGGGGACCCAGTACTTC. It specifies CASSDLTSGRELGTQYF.

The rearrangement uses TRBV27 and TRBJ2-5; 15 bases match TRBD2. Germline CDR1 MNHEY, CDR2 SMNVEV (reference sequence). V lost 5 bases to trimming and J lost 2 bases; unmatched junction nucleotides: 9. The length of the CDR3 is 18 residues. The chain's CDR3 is CASSTLLGLAGGQETQYF. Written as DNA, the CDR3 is TGTGCCAGCAGTACTTTGTTGGGACTAGCGGGAGGACAAGAGACCCAGTACTTC.

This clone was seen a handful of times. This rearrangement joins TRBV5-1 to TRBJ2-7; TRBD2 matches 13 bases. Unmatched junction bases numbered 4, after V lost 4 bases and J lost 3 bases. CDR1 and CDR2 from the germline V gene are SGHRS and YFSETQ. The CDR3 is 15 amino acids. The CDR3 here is CASSVGLAGFYEQYF. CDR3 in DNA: TGCGCCAGCAGCGTGGGACTAGCGGGATTCTACGAGCAGTACTTC.

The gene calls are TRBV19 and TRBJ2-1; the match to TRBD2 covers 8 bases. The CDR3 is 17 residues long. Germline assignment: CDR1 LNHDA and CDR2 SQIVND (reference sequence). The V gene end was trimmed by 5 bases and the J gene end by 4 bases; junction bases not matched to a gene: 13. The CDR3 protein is CASSLLEAGGYYNEQFF. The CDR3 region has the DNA TGTGCCAGTAGTCTCCTTGAGGCGGGAGGATATTACAATGAGCAGTTCTTC.

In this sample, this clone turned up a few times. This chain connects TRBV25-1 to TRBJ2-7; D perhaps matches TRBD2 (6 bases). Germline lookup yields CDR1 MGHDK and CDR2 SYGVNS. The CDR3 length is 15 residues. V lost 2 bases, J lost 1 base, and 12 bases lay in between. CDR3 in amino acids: CASSETSRESYEQYF. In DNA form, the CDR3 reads TGTGCCAGCAGTGAAACCTCCCGGGAGTCCTACGAGCAGTACTTC.

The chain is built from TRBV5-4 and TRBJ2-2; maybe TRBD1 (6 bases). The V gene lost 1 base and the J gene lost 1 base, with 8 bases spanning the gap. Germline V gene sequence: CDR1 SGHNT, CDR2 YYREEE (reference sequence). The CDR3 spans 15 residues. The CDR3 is CASSLPGQNTGELFF. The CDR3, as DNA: TGTGCCAGCAGCTTGCCGGGACAGAACACCGGGGAGCTGTTTTTT.

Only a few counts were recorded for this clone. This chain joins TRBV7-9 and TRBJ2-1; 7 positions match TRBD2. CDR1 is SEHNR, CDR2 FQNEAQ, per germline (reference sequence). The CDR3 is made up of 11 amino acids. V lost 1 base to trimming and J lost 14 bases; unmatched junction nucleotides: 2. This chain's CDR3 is CASSLDREEFF. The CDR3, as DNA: TGTGCCAGCAGCTTAGACCGGGAGGAGTTCTTC.

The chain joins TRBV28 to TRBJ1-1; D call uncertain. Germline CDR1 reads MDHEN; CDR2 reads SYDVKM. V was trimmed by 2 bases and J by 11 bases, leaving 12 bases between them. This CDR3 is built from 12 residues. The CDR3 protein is CASSLRGGGAFF. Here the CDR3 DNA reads TGTGCCAGCAGTTTACGAGGCGGAGGGGCTTTCTTT.

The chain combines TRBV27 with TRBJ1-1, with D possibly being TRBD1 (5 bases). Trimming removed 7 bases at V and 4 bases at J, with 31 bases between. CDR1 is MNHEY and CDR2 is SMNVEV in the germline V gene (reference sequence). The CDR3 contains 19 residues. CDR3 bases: TGTGCCAGCAATTCATACCGAGACCCAGGGAAGGGATTCGGCACTGAAGCTTTCTTT. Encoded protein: CASNSYRDPGKGFGTEAFF.